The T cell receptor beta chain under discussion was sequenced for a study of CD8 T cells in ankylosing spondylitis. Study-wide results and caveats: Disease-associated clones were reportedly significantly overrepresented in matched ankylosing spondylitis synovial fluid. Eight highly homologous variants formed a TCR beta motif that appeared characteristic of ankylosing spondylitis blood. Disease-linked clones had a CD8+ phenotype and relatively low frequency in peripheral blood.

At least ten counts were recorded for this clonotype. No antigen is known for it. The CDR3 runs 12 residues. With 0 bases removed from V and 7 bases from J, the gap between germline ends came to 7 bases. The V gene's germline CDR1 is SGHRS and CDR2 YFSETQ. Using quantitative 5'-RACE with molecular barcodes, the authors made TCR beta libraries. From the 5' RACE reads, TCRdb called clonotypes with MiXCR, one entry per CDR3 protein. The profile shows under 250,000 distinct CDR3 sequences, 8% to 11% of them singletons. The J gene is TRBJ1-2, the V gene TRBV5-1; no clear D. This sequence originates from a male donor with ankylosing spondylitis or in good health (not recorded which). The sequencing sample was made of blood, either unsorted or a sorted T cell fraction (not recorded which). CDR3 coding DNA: TGCGCCAGCAGCTTGGAAGTGTCTGGCTACACCTTC. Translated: CASSLEVSGYTF.